A single sample gave rise to the 18 T cell receptor beta chains below, sequenced in a study of T cells in Graves' hyperthyroidism and ophthalmopathy. RNA transcripts gave rise to amplified TCR beta CDR3 regions. First-round RT-PCR of the TCR CDR3 relied on the HTBI primer set. Each CDR3 protein gets one entry after TCRdb re-called the multiplex PCR reads with MiXCR. The table records 250,000 to 300,000 distinct CDR3 sequences, more than 10% of them present only once. Input material: blood. The source is a woman aged 30 to 39 with Graves' hyperthyroidism that later progressed to Graves' ophthalmopathy.

V usage is TRBV28 and J usage is TRBJ2-7; no reliable D call. There are 14 residues in the CDR3. Germline V lookup: CDR1 MDHEN, CDR2 SYDVKM. V lost 2 bases, J lost 2 bases, and 10 bases lay in between. CDR3 coding DNA: TGTGCCAGCAGTTTACCAGGACCCCCCTACGAGCAGTACTTC. Translated: CASSLPGPPYEQYF.

V gene TRBV28 combines with J gene TRBJ2-3; D is uncertain. Trimming pared 3 bases from V and 0 bases from J, leaving 10 bases between. CDR3 length: 15 amino acids. Germline values: CDR1 MDHEN, CDR2 SYDVKM. The chain's CDR3 is CASSFRFPSTDTQYF. For the CDR3, the DNA is TGTGCCAGCAGTTTCCGGTTCCCTAGCACAGATACGCAGTATTTT.

The V call is TRBV6-1, the J call TRBJ2-4; no clear D. The CDR3 runs to 14 residues. The V end was cut by 7 bases, the J end by 5 bases, with 15 bases between. In germline, CDR1 is MNHNS, CDR2 SASEGT. This CDR3 reads CASNLMGFQNIQYF. The CDR3 region has the DNA TGTGCCAGCAACTTGATGGGGTTCCAAAACATTCAGTACTTC.

The rearrangement uses TRBV5-1 and TRBJ2-7, with D uncertain. Trimming took off 0 bases at V and 3 bases at J, with 13 bases between the two ends. The CDR3 extends over 15 amino acids. Germline CDR1 SGHRS, CDR2 YFSETQ. DNA of the CDR3: TGCGCCAGCAGCTTGGCCTTAGGCAGTAGCTACGAGCAGTACTTC. It specifies CASSLALGSSYEQYF.

In its sample, this clonotype was seen a few times. The chain couples TRBV6-1 to TRBJ2-2, with 9 positions matching TRBD1. Germline values: CDR1 MNHNS, CDR2 SASEGT. The CDR3 consists of 14 residues. Unmatched junction bases numbered 3, after V lost 4 bases and J lost 6 bases. CDR3 protein: CASSGDRDAGELFF. In nucleotides, the CDR3 is TGTGCCAGCAGTGGGGACAGGGACGCCGGGGAGCTGTTTTTT.

This clonotype was counted between two and nine times. This rearrangement joins TRBV19 to TRBJ2-7, with D unclear. Between the trimmed V and J ends, which lost 3 bases and 9 bases, there was a span of 12 bases. Germline CDR1 LNHDA, CDR2 SQIVND (reference sequence). The CDR3 totals 12 residues. Written as DNA, the CDR3 is TGTGCCAGTAGTATTTCTGGCGCTTTGCAGTACTTC. It specifies CASSISGALQYF.

This clonotype has ten or more counts. V usage is TRBV5-1 and J usage is TRBJ2-5, with 7 bases lining up with TRBD1. After removal of 9 bases from V and 5 bases from J, the junction contained 13 bases not matched to a gene. Germline CDR1 reads SGHRS; CDR2 reads YFSETQ. CDR3 length: 14 amino acids. The CDR3 here is CANGDQTGKETQYF. The CDR3 DNA is TGCGCCAACGGAGATCAGACAGGGAAGGAGACCCAGTACTTC.

This clonotype was seen more than once but under ten times. The chain couples TRBV4-2 to TRBJ2-7, with 9 bases fitting TRBD1. Germline CDR1 reads LGHNA; CDR2 reads YNFKEQ. The junction had 4 bases not matched to a gene; V was cut back by 2 bases and J by 5 bases. This CDR3 is 14 amino acids long. The CDR3 loop reads CASSQRTGVDEQYF. In nucleotides, the CDR3 is TGTGCCAGCAGCCAACGGACAGGGGTCGACGAGCAGTACTTC.

This sequence joins TRBV4-1 and TRBJ2-3; no clear D. Trimming took off 0 bases at V and 4 bases at J, with 8 bases between the two ends. The V gene's germline CDR1 is MGHRA and CDR2 YSYEKL. There are 14 residues in the CDR3. The CDR3 region is CASSQEGKADTQYF. The CDR3 DNA is TGCGCCAGCAGCCAAGAGGGTAAGGCAGATACGCAGTATTTT.

This clonotype was detected many times. CDR3 DNA: TGTGCCAGCAGCTTAGCTCCCAGGGGGCCCTCTAACACTGAAGCTTTCTTT. It specifies CASSLAPRGPSNTEAFF. The chain recombines TRBV11-2 with TRBJ1-1, with TRBD1 matching 8 bases. The germline CDR1 and CDR2 sequences are SGHAT and FQNNGV. V was pared by 1 base and J by 2 bases, with 9 bases of the junction left unmatched. CDR3 size: 17 residues.

This clonotype was seen a handful of times. The CDR3: CASSLPGGQHTQYF. The CDR3 region has the DNA TGTGCCAGCAGCCTTCCCGGGGGACAGCACACGCAGTATTTT. This chain links TRBV7-6 with TRBJ2-3; TRBD1 might be the D (7 bases). With 5 bases removed from V and 9 bases from J, the gap between germline ends came to 18 bases. CDR1 is SGHVS, CDR2 FNYEAQ, per germline. There are 14 residues in the CDR3.

This clonotype was seen repeatedly, ten times or more. J is TRBJ1-1 and V is TRBV28; no firm D call. The V gene lost 8 bases and the J gene lost 1 base, with 5 bases spanning the gap. The V gene's germline CDR1 is MDHEN and CDR2 SYDVKM. The CDR3 is 11 amino acids. Here the CDR3 DNA reads TGTGCCAGCTTGAAGAACACTGAAGCTTTCTTT. Translated: CASLKNTEAFF.

In this sample, this clonotype turned up many times. This sequence joins TRBV27 and TRBJ2-7, with 11 bases identical to TRBD2. V lost 6 bases to trimming and J lost 6 bases; unmatched junction nucleotides: 10. Germline CDR1 MNHEY, CDR2 SMNVEV (reference sequence). The CDR3 sequence is 15 residues long. CDR3 sequence (DNA): TGTGCCAGCAGCCAAGCCGGACTAGCGGGTCTCGAGCAGTACTTC. Translated: CASSQAGLAGLEQYF.

This clonotype has ten or more counts. This chain links TRBV28 with TRBJ1-2; D is ambiguous. Germline CDR1 MDHEN, CDR2 SYDVKM. This CDR3 contains 13 residues. The V gene lost 2 bases and the J gene lost 8 bases, with 12 bases spanning the gap. CDR3 loop: CASSLVNGLGYTF. CDR3 nucleotides: TGTGCCAGCAGTTTAGTAAACGGGCTCGGCTACACCTTC.

This clonotype occurred many times. This chain uses TRBV7-2 with TRBJ2-7; D might be TRBD1 or TRBD2, each matching 5 bases. The V gene lost 5 bases and the J gene lost 4 bases, with 15 bases spanning the gap. This CDR3 has 14 residues. Germline CDR1 reads SGHTA; CDR2 reads FQGNSA. The CDR3 DNA reads TGTGCCAGCAGCCCCTTGGGACCTCCTTACGAGCAGTACTTC. It codes for CASSPLGPPYEQYF.

This clonotype was counted a few times. V and J are TRBV3-1 and TRBJ2-1; no clear D. Trimming pared 4 bases from V and 8 bases from J, leaving 9 bases between. Germline CDR1 reads LGHDT; CDR2 reads YNNKEL (reference sequence). The length of the CDR3 is 12 residues. Written as DNA, the CDR3 is TGTGCCAGCAGCCGAGGACGGGATGAGCAGTTCTTC. Translating it yields CASSRGRDEQFF.

This chain joins TRBV20-1 and TRBJ2-1, with 13 bases identical to TRBD2. The length of the CDR3 is 16 residues. Unmatched junction bases numbered 8, after V lost 4 bases and J lost 5 bases. Germline CDR1 is DFQATT and CDR2 is SNEGSKA (reference sequence). The CDR3 nucleotides are TGCAGTGCTATCAGACTAGCGGGAGGTCTAAACAATGAGCAGTTCTTC. Amino acids: CSAIRLAGGLNNEQFF.

There are a few counts of this clonotype. V usage is TRBV19 and J usage is TRBJ2-7, with 10 bases matching TRBD2. Germline V gene sequence: CDR1 LNHDA, CDR2 SQIVND (reference sequence). After removal of 2 bases from V and 2 bases from J, the junction contained 9 bases not matched to a gene. CDR3 length: 17 residues. The CDR3 sequence is CASSIRGKLAGAYEQYF. CDR3 bases: TGTGCCAGTAGTATAAGGGGCAAGCTAGCGGGAGCCTACGAGCAGTACTTC. Filled out from reference TRBV19 and TRBJ2-7, the complete variable domain reads DGGITQSPKYLFRKEGQNVTLSCEQNLNHDAMYWYRQDPGQGLRLIYYSQIVNDFQKGDIAEGYSVSREKKESFPLTVTSAQKNPTAFYLCASSIRGKLAGAYEQYFGPGTRLTVT.